This TCR beta chain comes out of a study of cytomegalovirus exposure and HLA in healthy donors (TCRdb year 2017). Context from the whole study: An earlier analysis of 587 of the donors reported approximately 280 Gb of sequence data and 95 million to 120 million unique TCR beta sequences obtained from 150 million to 200 million T cells. An early release that covered 640 HLA-typed donors contained approximately 300 gigabases of sequencing data and some 87 million unique TCR sequences. Of the 300 to 450 genotyped donors, 75% to 85% were placed in the genetic ancestry cluster associated with self-reported Caucasian donors. The aim of the study was to test whether cataloging public T cell receptors could identify signatures of past pathogen exposure. The study used immunosequencing to profile the T cell repertoires of 600 to 850 subjects and linked those repertoires to cytomegalovirus serostatus. In addition to the first cohort of around 670 subjects, a separate validation cohort of approximately 130 different subjects was used. To predict cytomegalovirus infection status, the study combined high-throughput TCR immunosequencing, statistical association of individual TCRs with disease status, and machine learning. To study patterns of TCR occurrence, a later analysis re-analyzed previously published TCR beta repertoires from more than 550 donors and added high-resolution HLA genotyping. The later analysis used no new phenotypic data to find candidate immune exposures, relying instead on TCR beta sequences and their occurrence across donors. An earlier analysis of around 640 of the donors used high-throughput TCR beta sequencing to judge whether each TCR beta V gene segment behaved as functional or pseudogenic. Donor age, sex, ethnicity and CMV serostatus were compiled alongside the repertoire data. Genome-wide SNP genotypes for about three fifths of the roughly 700 donors were used in a later genetic analysis, which treated that subset as a discovery cohort. Every repertoire in the discovery cohort had been generated on one and the same sequencing platform. Both class I and class II loci were covered by HLA typing, at four-digit resolution. The number of donors typed differed by locus, with about 629-640 for A, B, C, DRB1 and DQB1, 522 for DQA1, 600 to 610 for DPA1, and approximately 470 for DPB1. About five DR-DQ haplotypes were treated as single units for association and clustering because of strong linkage in the cohort. Among approximately 370 genotyped donors of the cohort, an average of approximately 240,000 unique TCR beta nucleotide sequences was sequenced per donor, of which roughly 17% were non-productive.

Notes on this clone: Its specific antigen is unknown. Base qualities are not at hand, and no much larger clone is one base apart.

The germline V gene specifies SGDLS as CDR1 and YYNGEE as CDR2. V is cut by 4 bases and J by 5 bases, and the space between the germline ends is 12 bases. The CDR3 spans 13 residues, from the cysteine through the phenylalanine. The retained sequence is limited to the CDR3, 39 bases, with the frame set at the first base. The cohort consisted of 666 healthy bone marrow donors. At the time of sampling, every cohort member was nominally healthy, though immune exposures that went unrecorded were likely present. The donor was CMV seropositive and was included in the group of around 300 seropositive cohort members. Every donor gave a peripheral blood sample, and the peripheral blood mononuclear cells from that sample were used for TCR beta sequencing. The Qiagen DNeasy Blood Extraction Kit was used to extract genomic DNA from the blood cell samples. The investigation overall reported the following: In this cohort, only TCR beta chains were sequenced, and detectable features were limited by the absence of alpha or paired-chain data. A group of highly shared sequence variants was considered likely to be a technical artifact of the sequencing pipeline. At a false discovery rate of 0.05, a later analysis linked some 18,000 TCR beta sequences to specific HLA alleles. Roughly uniform sequencing depth across donors was assumed in presence/absence analyses, although this assumption may not hold. Three of the identified cytomegalovirus-associated TCR beta chains were confirmed in vitro to be specific for cytomegalovirus antigens. Some IMGT-functional V segments, including TRBV6-2 and TRBV6-3, could not be distinguished by the 87-base-pair reads and were therefore excluded. According to the authors, the approach could potentially be generalized to other disease states and immunological phenotypes. Linkage disequilibrium might explain the correlated functional status among segregating V segments, but an unknown experimental factor could not be excluded. A later analysis found that TCR association rates varied across HLA loci, with DRB1 alleles showing the most associated TCRs and HLA-C alleles the fewest. Most CMV-associated TCR beta chains appeared to be HLA-restricted in a later analysis, and the HLA associations seemed to be driven largely by CMV exposure. A further reported finding was that TCR beta sequences accurately predicted the HLA-A and HLA-B alleles for most subjects in the first cohort. A later analysis reported that several top co-occurrence clusters appeared linked to parvovirus B19, influenza, CMV and Epstein-Barr virus. Because HLA typing was unavailable for some donors at each locus, only the typed subset was used in association tests. Immune exposure information for the cohort was limited to CMV serostatus. An association between a missense DCLRE1C variant and V-gene and J-gene trimming of TCR beta chains was found in a later genetic analysis and replicated in an independent cohort. Approximately 18 rarely observed V segments, including chromosome 9 orphons, were excluded from the earlier analysis of several hundred of the donors because counts were too low. In a later analysis, HLA-associated TCR beta chains were found to be more clonally expanded and to have lower generation probabilities than equally common non-associated chains. While some public TCRs were present in many individuals, most TCR sequences turned up only very rarely across donors. The classifier was reported to diagnose cytomegalovirus status with high specificity and sensitivity in both the original and validation cohorts. Assigning TCR associations to individual alleles was difficult when HLA alleles, especially DR and DQ, strongly co-occurred. In the study, some 180 TCR beta chains were listed as associated with cytomegalovirus. An earlier analysis of roughly 570 of the donors showed that most TCR beta V segments appeared in productive rearrangements either about 87% or about 30% of the time, which broadly matched IMGT annotations. According to a later genetic analysis, donors in an Asian-associated ancestry cluster had fewer N-insertions in productive TCRs than the approximately 710-donor mean.

Library construction relied on the immunoSEQ multiplex PCR assay. A mixture of 60 forward primers for TCR Vbeta segments and 13 reverse primers for TCR Jbeta segments was used in the multiplex PCR. A multiplex PCR assay on genomic DNA amplified the CDR3 region of rearranged TCR beta genes. The amplified TCR beta libraries were sequenced on the Illumina HiSeq System as 87-base-pair reads. The paper's data handling went like this. Across the 640 or so repertoires, a later analysis counted approximately 83 million unique TCR beta chains, roughly 11 million of which were shared by at least two donors. Raw reads were error-corrected and collapsed into unique sequences with a nearest-neighbor algorithm that merged closely related sequences to remove PCR and sequencing errors. To assign V, D and J gene segments, CDR3 sequences were aligned to IMGT reference sequences. Each retained sequence needed at least a six-nucleotide match to both a V gene segment and a J gene segment. Rearrangements were called productive when the CDR3 lacked stop codons and stayed in frame with V and J; all others were non-productive. CDR3 was defined by IMGT convention, running from the second conserved V-encoded cysteine to the conserved J-encoded phenylalanine. In an earlier analysis of around 600 of the donors, sequences lacking an unambiguous match to a single V gene segment were excluded. In an earlier analysis of 450 to 700 of the donors, V segments were called functional above 56.7% productive rearrangements and were called segregating when the between-donor standard deviation exceeded 5%. A statistical classification framework was built to diagnose cytomegalovirus status from the catalog of TCR beta chain sequences. In a later analysis, TCR nucleotide sequences were compared against IMGT/GENE-DB human TR gene sequences so that V and J genes could be assigned. A later analysis assigned CDR3 sequences and most-parsimonious VDJ recombination scenarios with the TCRdist pipeline. In a later analysis, every TCR beta chain was defined by the combination of its CDR3 amino acid sequence and its V-gene family, and reads without a unique V-gene family were dropped. To address suspected cross-contamination and a sequencing artifact, a later analysis removed a few hundred highly shared, low-generation-probability nucleotide sequences. A later analysis calculated a clonal expansion index for each public chain from normalized within-repertoire ranks of inferred template counts. In a later analysis, generation probabilities were computed with a VDJ recombination model fitted to out-of-frame rearrangements, and the resulting probabilities were checked against IGoR. In a later analysis, hypergeometric tests were used to score TCR-TCR, TCR-HLA and TCR-CMV co-occurrence, with a repertoire-size bias correction applied to TCR pairs. In a later analysis, false discovery rates were estimated by permuting HLA or CMV assignments 20 times. A later analysis grouped co-occurring TCRs with DBSCAN, adding TCRdist sequence similarity when clustering within HLA-allele-positive subsets. Repertoires with fewer than 30,000 or more than 120,000 public chains were left out of co-occurrence clustering, as were roughly five repertoires with anomalous nucleotide sharing. The table comes from immuneACCESS by way of TCRdb, which keeps in-frame sequences with V and J called. Part of the clones is missing from these tables; in studies checked, under half for an unresolved V gene and the rest for unknown reasons. V and J calls and clone size are as listed in that table; D and trimming were resolved from the DNA. Here the sample has about 160,000 clones; about 81% occur a single time. The ten largest clones represent 2.5% to 3.5% of the sample.

Sequencing was performed on PBMCs. The chain employs TRBV9 and TRBJ1-1, with the D gene call left open. The origin of this receptor is a woman in her 50s in good health and CMV-seropositive. The CDR3 is CASSPGGRTEAFF. The nucleotide sequence reads TGTGCCAGCAGCCCAGGAGGCCGAACTGAAGCTTTCTTT. The full variable domain, completed from the reference TRBV9 and TRBJ1-1 proteins outside the CDR3, reads DSGVTQTPKHLITATGQRVTLRCSPRSGDLSVYWYQQSLDQGLQFLIQYYNGEERAKGNILERFSAQQFPDLHSELNLSSLELGDSALYFCASSPGGRTEAFFGQGTRLTVV.